The 5 T cell receptor beta chains listed next were all sequenced from one sample in a study of blood T cells in healthy people across ages (dated by TCRdb to the mid-2010s). The protocol used for the library was 5' RACE. Sequenced using an Illumina HiSeq 2500. A second roughly 6 to 12 cycle PCR used a sample-barcoded 5' primer and a J-beta primer mix. TCRdb reprocessing: public reads trimmed at Q25 with fastp, clones called with MiXCR, in-frame beta chains kept. Each CDR3 protein appears once, grouped with its most common genes and DNA. The sample data list about 970,000 distinct CDR3 sequences, and about 51% of these were observed just once. The ten largest clones add up to roughly a fifth of the sample. What was sequenced was blood. The receptors derive from a woman aged 55 to 70 in good health.

This clonotype showed up just a few times. The rearrangement uses TRBV5-6 and TRBJ2-7, with 8 bases fitting TRBD2. The J call may be wrong; the DNA end is better matched by TRBJ2-5. Germline V lookup: CDR1 SGHDT, CDR2 YYEEEE. The CDR3 covers 12 residues. CDR3 DNA sequence: TGTGCCAGCAGTCTCACTAGCGGGACCCAGTACTTC. Translated, it gives CASSLTSGTQYF.

This clonotype has only one observation. The CDR3 DNA is TGCAGCGTTGGACCATCCTCCTACAATGAGCAGTACTTC. Translation: CSVGPSSYNEQYF. V gene TRBV29-1 combines with J gene TRBJ2-1; D ambiguous. The J call may be incorrect, as the DNA end agrees better with TRBJ2-7. CDR3 length: 13 amino acids. Germline loops: CDR1 SQVTM, CDR2 ANQGSEA.

This chain connects TRBV28 to TRBJ2-1, with D maybe TRBD2 (5 bases). CDR3 size: 14 residues. Per the germline V gene, CDR1 is MDHEN and CDR2 is SYDVKM. Trimming pared 9 bases from V and 0 bases from J, leaving 12 bases between. The chain's CDR3 is CASVALSSYNEQFF. As DNA, the CDR3 is TGTGCCAGTGTAGCGCTCAGCTCCTACAATGAGCAGTTCTTC.

This clonotype was detected a few times. The V call is TRBV15, the J call TRBJ1-5; D gene ambiguous. In germline, CDR1 is LNHNV, CDR2 YYDKDF (reference sequence). V lost 1 base and J lost 4, with 8 bases in between. The CDR3 has 14 residues. The CDR3 DNA reads TGTGCCACCAGCAGAGCTCGGGTAAATCAGCCCCAGCATTTT. Translating gives CATSRARVNQPQHF.

To note about this clonotype: A much bigger clone sits one base away, suggesting this may be a read error. The rearrangement joins TRBV7-2 to TRBJ1-4; 7 bases are shared with TRBD1. J lost 13 bases, V lost 0 bases, and 8 bases had no gene match. The CDR3 extends over 14 amino acids. Germline CDR1 and CDR2: SGHTA and FQGNSA. CDR3 in amino acids: CASSLARGGRGLFF. The CDR3, as DNA: TGTGCCAGCAGCTTAGCCAGGGGGGGGAGGGGACTGTTTTTT.